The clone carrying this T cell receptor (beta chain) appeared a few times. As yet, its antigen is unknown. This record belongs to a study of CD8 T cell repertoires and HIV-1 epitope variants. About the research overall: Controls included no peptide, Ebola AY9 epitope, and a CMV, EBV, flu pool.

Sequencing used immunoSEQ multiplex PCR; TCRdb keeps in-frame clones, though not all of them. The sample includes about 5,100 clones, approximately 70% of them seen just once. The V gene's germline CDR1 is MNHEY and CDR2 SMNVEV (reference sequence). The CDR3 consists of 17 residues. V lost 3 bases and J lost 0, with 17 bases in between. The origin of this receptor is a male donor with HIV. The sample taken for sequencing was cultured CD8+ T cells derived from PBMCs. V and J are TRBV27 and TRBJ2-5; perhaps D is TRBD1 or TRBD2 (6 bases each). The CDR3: CASSFSGPTGYQETQYF. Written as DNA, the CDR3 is TGTGCCAGCAGTTTCAGCGGGCCTACAGGGTACCAAGAGACCCAGTACTTC.